This T cell receptor beta chain appears in the sequencing data of a study of blood T cell repertoires in COVID-19. Sequenced by immunoSEQ multiplex PCR; TCRdb stores in-frame clones only, minus some. The top ten clones hold 2.1% of a sample with about 190,000 clones, around 85% of them seen once. From germline, CDR1 is LGHDT and CDR2 YNNKEL (reference sequence). This CDR3 is built from 16 residues. V was clipped by 4 bases and J by 1 base; unmatched bases: 7. Input material: peripheral blood. The chain uses TRBV3-1 (or the pseudogene TRBV3-2) and TRBJ2-1; 7 positions match TRBD2. The source is a man aged 65 to 79 with active or convalescent COVID-19. CDR3 loop: CASSLLGGGSYNEQFF. CDR3 in DNA: TGTGCCAGCAGCCTCCTTGGGGGGGGGTCCTACAATGAGCAGTTCTTC.